The 24 T cell receptor beta chains in this list originate from one sample, sequenced in a study of T cells after yellow fever vaccination. TCRdb redid the calling of the 5' RACE reads with MiXCR, one entry per CDR3 protein. Of around 300,000 distinct CDR3 sequences detected, approximately 12% appear once; the ten largest clones hold 0.5% to 0.6%. The starting material was CD4+ T cells sorted from PBMCs, obtained 45 days after the yellow fever booster vaccination. The receptors derive from a man aged 25 to 40 who received the YFV17D yellow fever vaccine.

In its sample, this clonotype was seen a few times. The chain has TRBV20-1 and TRBJ2-2, with a weak D call TRBD2 (5 bases). CDR3 size: 14 residues. Trimming shortened V by 1 base and J by 4 bases, and 10 bases separated the two germline ends. CDR1 and CDR2 from the germline V gene are DFQATT and SNEGSKA (reference sequence). The DNA of the CDR3 is TGCAGTGCTAGAGGCGGCGGGCGCACCGGGGAGCTGTTTTTT. It is translated as CSARGGGRTGELFF.

This clonotype came up a few times. The chain has TRBV5-6 and TRBJ1-5; D may be TRBD1 (5 bases). Per the germline V gene, CDR1 is SGHDT and CDR2 is YYEEEE. Deletions cut 0 bases from V and 2 bases from J, with 12 bases between. This CDR3 comprises 16 residues. CDR3 sequence reads: CASSLAAGKGNQPQHF. In nucleotides, the CDR3 is TGTGCCAGCAGCTTGGCGGCAGGGAAAGGCAATCAGCCCCAGCATTTT.

This chain joins TRBV7-9 and TRBJ1-1, with D unclear. Germline-derived CDR1 and CDR2 are SEHNR and FQNEAQ (reference sequence). V lost 0 bases and J 11 bases, leaving 10 bases between the germline ends. This CDR3 comprises 12 residues. The DNA for the CDR3 is TGTGCCAGCAGCTTAGCGCCCTACGGGGCTTTCTTT. Translated: CASSLAPYGAFF.

The rearrangement joins TRBV7-2 to TRBJ2-5, with D possibly matching TRBD2 (5 bases). The length of the CDR3 is 14 residues. Germline CDR1 reads SGHTA; CDR2 reads FQGNSA. With 1 base removed from V and 5 bases from J, the gap between germline ends came to 11 bases. For the CDR3, the DNA is TGTGCCAGCAGCTTAGTGAGGGCCTGGGAGACCCAGTACTTC. It yields the protein CASSLVRAWETQYF.

The V gene is TRBV12-5, the J gene TRBJ2-7, with D perhaps given as TRBD1 or TRBD2 (6 bases each). V lost 7 bases and J 1 base, leaving 11 bases between the germline ends. The CDR3 has 13 residues. CDR1 LGHNT and CDR2 FRNRAP come from the germline V gene. CDR3 sequence (DNA): TGTGCTAGTGTTCAAGGGGGGTCCTACGAGCAGTACTTC. Translated: CASVQGGSYEQYF.

Only a few counts were recorded for this clonotype. The chain employs TRBV5-1 and TRBJ2-1, with TRBD2 as a possible D gene (6 bases). Trimming removed 4 bases at V and 6 bases at J, with 20 bases between. Germline V CDR1 and CDR2: SGHRS, YFSETQ. The CDR3 is 16 residues long. Here the CDR3 reads CASSPLHGGVGNEQFF. CDR3 DNA: TGCGCCAGCAGCCCCCTTCACGGGGGAGTGGGCAATGAGCAGTTCTTC. Variable domain in full (rest from reference TRBV5-1 and TRBJ2-1): KAGVTQTPRYLIKTRGQQVTLSCSPISGHRSVSWYQQTPGQGLQFLFEYFSETQRNKGNFPGRFSGRQFSNSRSEMNVSTLELGDSALYLCASSPLHGGVGNEQFFGPGTRLTVL.

The genes are TRBV12-3 or TRBV12-4 and TRBJ2-4; 7 nucleotides align to TRBD2. The CDR3 is 15 amino acids. Trimming at V came to 1 base and at J to 7 bases, leaving 7 bases not matched to a gene. CDR3 coding DNA: TGTGCCAGCAGTTTAGGCCAGGGAGCGGGGAACATTCAGTACTTC. It is translated as CASSLGQGAGNIQYF.

This clonotype showed up just a few times. Relative to the germline gene, one junction end is altered; a read error may explain this. The chain is built from TRBV7-7 and TRBJ2-5; 7 positions agree with TRBD2. Germline V gene sequence: CDR1 SSHAT, CDR2 FNYEAQ (reference sequence). This CDR3 has 16 amino acids. This CDR3 is CASSLAGSGRQETQYF. CDR3 sequence (DNA): TGTGCTAGCAGCTTAGCGGGTAGCGGGCGACAAGAGACCCAGTACTTC.

The chain carries TRBV29-1 and TRBJ2-7; the D gene is possibly TRBD2 (6 bases). The CDR3 runs to 12 residues. Germline CDR1 SQVTM, CDR2 ANQGSEA. Trimming left V 4 bases short and J 1 base short, with 8 bases between. CDR3 loop: CSVVGGSYEQYF. DNA of the CDR3: TGCAGCGTTGTGGGGGGATCCTACGAGCAGTACTTC.

The rearrangement uses TRBV20-1 and TRBJ2-1; D is ambiguous. This CDR3 is built from 12 residues. The germline V gene encodes CDR1 DFQATT and CDR2 SNEGSKA (reference sequence). The CDR3 protein is CSATIYTNEQFF. In DNA, the CDR3 is TGCAGCGCCACGATTTACACCAATGAGCAGTTCTTC.

The V gene is TRBV14, the J gene TRBJ2-1; D gene unclear. This CDR3 region has 17 residues. V was clipped by 4 bases and J by 0 bases, with 16 bases between them. Germline values: CDR1 SGHDN, CDR2 FVKESK. DNA of the CDR3: TGTGCCAGCAGCCCCTGGGCTGGCGCTAGCTCCTACAATGAGCAGTTCTTC. Residues: CASSPWAGASSYNEQFF.

This clonotype was seen only a few times. This sequence joins TRBV27 and TRBJ2-2; maybe TRBD2 (5 bases). The CDR3 loop spans 15 amino acids. Trimming shortened V by 2 bases and J by 0 bases, and 7 bases separated the two germline ends. Per germline, CDR1 MNHEY and CDR2 SMNVEV (reference sequence). CDR3 protein: CASSLRGSNTGELFF. For the CDR3, the DNA is TGTGCCAGCAGTTTAAGAGGGTCGAACACCGGGGAGCTGTTTTTT.

The V gene is TRBV27, the J gene TRBJ2-2, with 7 positions matching TRBD1. The CDR3 is 16 residues long. Trimming took 6 bases from V and 6 from J; bases not matched to a gene: 13. CDR1 and CDR2 (germline): MNHEY, SMNVEV (reference sequence). CDR3 sequence: CASRKVGGQTAGELFF. Written as DNA, the CDR3 is TGTGCCAGCAGGAAGGTTGGGGGACAGACGGCCGGGGAGCTGTTTTTT.

The chain has TRBV5-1 and TRBJ2-1; D gene uncertain. The germline V gene has CDR1 SGHRS and CDR2 YFSETQ. This CDR3 contains 12 residues. Trimming shortened V by 2 bases and J by 7 bases, and 7 bases separated the two germline ends. This CDR3 reads CASSLPANEQFF. The CDR3 DNA reads as TGCGCCAGCAGCTTACCGGCTAATGAGCAGTTCTTC.

This clonotype has at least ten counts. The chain couples TRBV11-2 to TRBJ2-5; no clear D. Trimming stripped 4 bases from V and 0 bases from J, with 9 bases between. The CDR3 is made up of 14 amino acids. Germline V lookup: CDR1 SGHAT, CDR2 FQNNGV. This CDR3 is CASSSLLYQETQYF. The CDR3 DNA reads TGTGCCAGCAGCTCCCTACTGTACCAAGAGACCCAGTACTTC.

J is TRBJ2-7 and V is TRBV5-1; D is tentatively TRBD1 or TRBD2 (5 bases each). The CDR3 consists of 14 residues. Germline V gives CDR1 SGHRS, CDR2 YFSETQ. Trimming took off 3 bases at V and 6 bases at J, with 16 bases between the two ends. The CDR3, as DNA: TGCGCCAGCAGCTCCCTAGAGGGGTTTGCCGAGCAGTACTTC. Translated, it gives CASSSLEGFAEQYF.

The chain links TRBV18 to TRBJ2-3, with D perhaps matching TRBD1 (5 bases). Per the germline V gene, CDR1 is KGHSH and CDR2 is LQKENI. Trimming removed 0 bases from V and 5 bases from J, with 9 bases in between. The CDR3 spans 14 residues. The CDR3 bases are TGTGCCAGCTCACCACCGGCCAGGGAAGATACGCAGTATTTT. This translates into CASSPPAREDTQYF.

This chain links TRBV9 with TRBJ2-7; D gene ambiguous. Germline V gene sequence: CDR1 SGDLS, CDR2 YYNGEE. V lost 4 bases and J 2 bases, leaving 13 bases between the germline ends. CDR3 length: 14 amino acids. The CDR3 loop is CASSPAQFAYEQYF. The CDR3 region has the DNA TGTGCCAGCAGCCCCGCTCAGTTTGCCTACGAGCAGTACTTC. The complete variable domain, with remaining parts taken from reference TRBV9 and TRBJ2-7, reads DSGVTQTPKHLITATGQRVTLRCSPRSGDLSVYWYQQSLDQGLQFLIQYYNGEERAKGNILERFSAQQFPDLHSELNLSSLELGDSALYFCASSPAQFAYEQYFGPGTRLTVT.

This clonotype has ten or more counts. In nucleotides, the CDR3 is TGTGCCAGCAGTTTGGGGGTAGCGGCAGATACGCAGTATTTT. Translation: CASSLGVAADTQYF. V gene TRBV27 combines with J gene TRBJ2-3, with a possible D match to TRBD2 (6 bases). The V end lost 3 bases, the J end lost 4 bases, and 11 bases lay between the germline ends. Germline loops: CDR1 MNHEY, CDR2 SMNVEV (reference sequence). There are 14 residues in the CDR3.

V is TRBV5-1 and J is TRBJ2-5; TRBD1 aligns across 9 bases. Germline loops: CDR1 SGHRS, CDR2 YFSETQ. J lost 5 bases, V lost 3 bases, and 5 bases had no gene match. The CDR3 sequence is 14 residues long. The CDR3 nucleotides are TGCGCCAGCAGCTCGGGACAGGGCTATGAGACCCAGTACTTC. Translation: CASSSGQGYETQYF.

The chain uses TRBV20-1 and TRBJ2-3; D remains ambiguous. The CDR3 runs to 11 residues. With 8 bases removed from V and 4 bases from J, the gap between germline ends came to 10 bases. The germline V gene has CDR1 DFQATT and CDR2 SNEGSKA (reference sequence). The CDR3 DNA reads TGCAGTCCCATCTTTGCAGATACGCAGTATTTT. Residues: CSPIFADTQYF.

Ten or more counts support this clonotype. The chain couples TRBV20-1 to TRBJ2-1; 8 bases are shared with TRBD1. The CDR3 spans 14 residues. With 3 bases clipped from V and 9 bases from J, the junction kept 10 bases outside the gene matches. CDR1 is DFQATT and CDR2 is SNEGSKA in the germline V gene (reference sequence). CDR3: CSARKQGDSGEQFF. In DNA, the CDR3 is TGCAGTGCTAGGAAACAGGGGGATTCAGGTGAGCAGTTCTTC.

This clonotype came up many times. The chain carries TRBV18 and TRBJ2-3; either TRBD1 or TRBD2 may supply D (6 bases each). V was pared by 2 bases and J by 0 bases, with 12 bases between. The CDR3 contains 16 residues. Per germline, CDR1 KGHSH and CDR2 LQKENI. The CDR3 sequence: CASSPNQGTSTDTQYF. The CDR3 nucleotides read TGTGCCAGCTCACCAAATCAGGGGACTAGCACAGATACGCAGTATTTT. The full variable domain, rest sourced from reference TRBV18 and TRBJ2-3, is NAGVMQNPRHLVRRRGQEARLRCSPMKGHSHVYWYRQLPEEGLKFMVYLQKENIIDESGMPKERFSAEFPKEGPSILRIQQVVRGDSAAYFCASSPNQGTSTDTQYFGPGTRLTVL.

V is TRBV7-2 and J is TRBJ2-2, with a weak D call TRBD1 (6 bases). The CDR3 is 15 amino acids. Per the germline V gene, CDR1 is SGHTA and CDR2 is FQGNSA. The V and J ends lost 6 bases and 4 bases respectively, with 15 bases between them. CDR3 bases: TGTGCCAGCAGAATTGCAGGGGCCGTCACCGGGGAGCTGTTTTTT. This sequence encodes CASRIAGAVTGELFF.